These 31 T cell receptor beta chains share one sample of origin, sequenced in a study of STAT3 mutations in large granular lymphocyte leukemia. Overall study results and limits: Every T-cell large granular lymphocyte leukemia patient had at least one immunodominant TCR beta clonotype.

Their target antigens are unknown. TCRdb's copy holds only in-frame clones and misses some; the assay was immunoSEQ multiplex PCR. This table holds over 4,500 clones, approximately 51% found once. Sequenced material: peripheral blood mononuclear cells. These receptors came from a woman aged 70-85 years with T-cell large granular lymphocyte leukemia. Some clones in this sample may be carry-over from other donors' samples.

The chain carries TRBV18 and TRBJ2-3, with no clear D. The CDR3 spans 16 residues. Trimming left V 1 base short and J 2 bases short, with 13 bases between. The germline V gene has CDR1 KGHSH and CDR2 LQKENI. The CDR3 loop is CASSPLRGKLTDTQYF. The CDR3 region has the DNA TGTGCCAGCTCACCACTGCGCGGAAAGCTCACAGATACGCAGTATTTT.

This clone was picked up a small number of times. The chain uses TRBV27 and TRBJ1-5; tentatively, D is TRBD1 (5 bases). With 2 bases removed from V and 1 base from J, the gap between germline ends came to 12 bases. The CDR3 runs 16 residues. The germline V gene has CDR1 MNHEY and CDR2 SMNVEV (reference sequence). In nucleotides, the CDR3 is TGTGCCAGCAGTTTACGGGGGGAATTCAGCAATCAGCCCCAGCATTTT. Translating gives CASSLRGEFSNQPQHF.

In its sample, this clone was seen a few times. The rearrangement uses TRBV28 and TRBJ2-7; D is unresolved. Trimming removed 4 bases at V and 2 bases at J, with 6 bases between. The germline V gene encodes CDR1 MDHEN and CDR2 SYDVKM. The CDR3 loop spans 12 amino acids. The DNA for the CDR3 is TGTGCCAGCAGTTGGAGTGCCTACGAGCAGTACTTC. It codes for CASSWSAYEQYF. Full variable domain (rest looked up from reference TRBV28 and TRBJ2-7): DVKVTQSSRYLVKRTGEKVFLECVQDMDHENMFWYRQDPGLGLRLIYFSYDVKMKEKGDIPEGYSVSREKKERFSLILESASTNQTSMYLCASSWSAYEQYFGPGTRLTVT.

The chain combines TRBV7-9 with TRBJ1-1, with a possible D match to TRBD1 (6 bases). Trimming stripped 5 bases from V and 1 base from J, with 14 bases between. The germline V gene encodes CDR1 SEHNR and CDR2 FQNEAQ (reference sequence). The CDR3 covers 15 residues. In DNA, the CDR3 is TGTGCCAGCAGCCCACACCGGGACACGAACACTGAAGCTTTCTTT. It is translated as CASSPHRDTNTEAFF. Using reference TRBV7-9 and TRBJ1-1 for the parts outside the CDR3, the full variable domain is DTGVSQNPRHKITKRGQNVTFRCDPISEHNRLYWYRQTLGQGPEFLTYFQNEAQLEKSRLLSDRFSAERPKGSFSTLEIQRTEQGDSAMYLCASSPHRDTNTEAFFGQGTRLTVV.

The CDR3 DNA sequence: TGCGCCAGCAGCTTGCGGGGGAATAGTTATCCGGAGCAGTTCTTC. Amino acids: CASSLRGNSYPEQFF. V is TRBV5-1 and J is TRBJ2-1; possibly TRBD2 for D (6 bases). V lost 1 base, J lost 10 bases, and 18 bases lay in between. Germline V lookup: CDR1 SGHRS, CDR2 YFSETQ. The CDR3 is made up of 15 amino acids. The full variable domain, in which reference TRBV5-1 and TRBJ2-1 provide the parts outside the CDR3, is KAGVTQTPRYLIKTRGQQVTLSCSPISGHRSVSWYQQTPGQGLQFLFEYFSETQRNKGNFPGRFSGRQFSNSRSEMNVSTLELGDSALYLCASSLRGNSYPEQFFGPGTRLTVL.

The chain uses TRBV30 and TRBJ1-5; 10 bases map to TRBD1. Germline loops: CDR1 GTSNPN, CDR2 SVGIG (reference sequence). The CDR3 has 12 amino acids. V trimming: 2 bases; J trimming: 12 bases; junction bases outside the gene matches: 4. CDR3 amino acids: CAWSTRTGGQHF. The CDR3 bases are TGTGCCTGGAGTACAAGGACAGGGGGCCAGCATTTT.

This clone is a singleton in its sample. The rearrangement uses TRBV7-9 and TRBJ1-2; the D is unclear. The germline V gene encodes CDR1 SEHNR and CDR2 FQNEAQ (reference sequence). This CDR3 spans 12 amino acids. Deletions cut 0 bases from V and 10 bases from J, with 9 bases between. The CDR3 coding sequence is TGTGCCAGCAGCTTAGCGCTGGGCCTCTACACCTTC. Translation gives CASSLALGLYTF.

The gene calls are TRBV30 and TRBJ2-5; D is perhaps TRBD1 (6 bases). Germline V gene lookup returns CDR1 GTSNPN and CDR2 SVGIG (reference sequence). This CDR3 is built from 14 residues. V was shortened by 2 bases and J by 5 bases, with 15 bases between the two germline ends. The CDR3 region is CAWSYSGVGETQYF. The CDR3 DNA follows: TGTGCCTGGAGTTACTCAGGGGTCGGGGAGACCCAGTACTTC.

The rearrangement links TRBV30 to TRBJ1-1; 12 bases match TRBD1. The germline CDR1 and CDR2 sequences are GTSNPN and SVGIG (reference sequence). The CDR3 spans 14 residues. Trimming took 8 bases from V and 6 from J; bases not matched to a gene: 10. The CDR3 DNA follows: TGTGCCAGTCCCGGGACAGGGGGCTGGGCTGAAGCTTTCTTT. Protein sequence: CASPGTGGWAEAFF.

The chain couples TRBV6-5 to TRBJ2-1; D may be TRBD1 (6 bases). Germline V gene data show CDR1 as MNHEY and CDR2 as SVGAGI. This CDR3 has 14 amino acids. Deletions cut 3 bases from V and 4 bases from J, with 10 bases between. CDR3 nucleotides: TGTGCCAGCAGTTATACAGGGAGATACAATGAGCAGTTCTTC. Its protein is CASSYTGRYNEQFF.

In DNA form, the CDR3 reads TGTGCCAGCAGTGACTCCACTAGCGGGACTGACGAGCAGTACTTC. Its translation: CASSDSTSGTDEQYF. V usage is TRBV25-1 and J usage is TRBJ2-7; 10 bases are a match to TRBD2. This CDR3 region has 15 residues. The trim removed 3 bases at V and 5 bases at J, leaving 7 bases unmatched. The germline gives CDR1 MGHDK, CDR2 SYGVNS.

This clone was recorded only once. The gene calls are TRBV6-5 and TRBJ2-7; 8 bases align to TRBD1. From germline, CDR1 is MNHEY and CDR2 SVGAGI. The CDR3 spans 14 residues. The junction had 1 base not matched to a gene; V was cut back by 2 bases and J by 1 base. The CDR3 region has the DNA TGTGCCAGCAGTTACGACAGGGGATCCTACGAGCAGTACTTC. Translation: CASSYDRGSYEQYF.

This clone has just a few counts. The chain couples TRBV29-1 to TRBJ1-2; a possible D gene is TRBD1 (5 bases). This CDR3 comprises 13 residues. Germline CDR1 and CDR2: SQVTM and ANQGSEA. The V gene lost 6 bases and the J gene lost 5 bases, with 16 bases spanning the gap. This CDR3 reads CSVTTRGGYGYTF. As DNA, the CDR3 is TGCAGCGTGACGACCCGGGGCGGGTATGGCTACACCTTC.

The chain uses TRBV6-5 and TRBJ1-5, with D maybe TRBD1 (5 bases). This CDR3 has 14 amino acids. V was cut by 5 bases and J by 5 bases, with 13 bases left in between. The germline V gene encodes CDR1 MNHEY and CDR2 SVGAGI. The CDR3 sequence: CASSKHARDQPQHF. The CDR3 nucleotides read TGTGCCAGCAGTAAACACGCCAGGGATCAGCCCCAGCATTTT.

The chain joins TRBV10-3 to TRBJ1-2, with 8 positions matching TRBD1. The V gene end was trimmed by 7 bases and the J gene end by 5 bases; junction bases not matched to a gene: 6. CDR1 and CDR2 from the germline V gene are ENHRY and SYGVKD. The CDR3 is 13 amino acids. CDR3 amino acids: CAINSGGEYGYTF. As DNA, the CDR3 is TGTGCCATCAACTCAGGGGGCGAGTATGGCTACACCTTC.

The chain employs TRBV29-1 and TRBJ2-7, with 8 bases fitting TRBD2. The length of the CDR3 is 11 residues. Germline V gives CDR1 SQVTM, CDR2 ANQGSEA. Trimming took 3 bases from V and 5 from J; bases not matched to a gene: 0. The CDR3 sequence: CSVDGGDEQYF. DNA of the CDR3: TGCAGCGTTGACGGGGGGGACGAGCAGTACTTC.

The chain recombines TRBV5-1 with TRBJ2-7; 10 bases line up with TRBD1. CDR1 and CDR2 (germline): SGHRS, YFSETQ. Losses at the gene ends were 0 bases for V and 6 bases for J; bases not matched to a gene: 6. The CDR3 is made up of 15 amino acids. CDR3 coding DNA: TGCGCCAGCAGCTTGGGACCGGGACAGGGGTTCGAGCAGTACTTC. As protein: CASSLGPGQGFEQYF.

CDR3 coding DNA: TGTGCCTGGAGTGTGGCGCTAGCGGGACTCAATGAGCAGTTCTTC. It is translated as CAWSVALAGLNEQFF. The V call is TRBV30, the J call TRBJ2-1, with 9 bases aligning to TRBD2. This CDR3 contains 15 residues. The ends lost 0 bases at V and 6 bases at J; junction bases unmatched: 6. CDR1 is GTSNPN, CDR2 SVGIG, per germline (reference sequence).

This clone was counted between two and nine times. V gene TRBV5-1 combines with J gene TRBJ2-7; D call uncertain. The germline V gene encodes CDR1 SGHRS and CDR2 YFSETQ. The CDR3 has 11 amino acids. Trimming cost V 0 bases and J 2 bases, with 0 bases left between them. DNA for the CDR3: TGCGCCAGCAGCTTGGCCTACGAGCAGTACTTC. Amino acids: CASSLAYEQYF.

The chain joins TRBV29-1 to TRBJ2-3; 8 bases align to TRBD2. J was trimmed by 3 bases and V by 5 bases; bases with no gene match: 7. Per the germline V gene, CDR1 is SQVTM and CDR2 is ANQGSEA. This CDR3 is built from 14 residues. CDR3: CSVPGGGWTDTQYF. The CDR3 DNA reads as TGCAGCGTTCCCGGGGGGGGTTGGACAGATACGCAGTATTTT.

This clone was detected a few times. The rearrangement joins TRBV30 to TRBJ2-1; D is ambiguous. Germline CDR1 and CDR2: GTSNPN and SVGIG (reference sequence). Trimming stripped 1 base from V and 7 bases from J, with 5 bases between. CDR3 size: 11 residues. CDR3 amino acids: CAWSGLNEQFF. Here the CDR3 DNA reads TGTGCCTGGAGTGGATTGAATGAGCAGTTCTTC. Full variable domain (rest looked up from reference TRBV30 and TRBJ2-1): SQTIHQWPATLVQPVGSPLSLECTVEGTSNPNLYWYRQAAGRGLQLLFYSVGIGQISSEVPQNLSASRPQDRQFILSSKKLLLSDSGFYLCAWSGLNEQFFGPGTRLTVL.

The rearrangement joins TRBV5-1 to TRBJ2-1; 12 bases are shared with TRBD1. The ends lost 6 bases at V and 7 bases at J; junction bases unmatched: 5. This CDR3 is built from 14 residues. CDR1 and CDR2 (germline): SGHRS, YFSETQ. The CDR3 here is CASNPGQGANEQFF. The CDR3 DNA follows: TGCGCCAGCAACCCGGGACAGGGGGCAAATGAGCAGTTCTTC.

This clone showed up just a few times. The CDR3 coding sequence is TGTGCCAGCAGCCAGACAGTATACAATGAGCAGTTCTTC. Its protein product is CASSQTVYNEQFF. V is TRBV7-9 and J is TRBJ2-1, with D tentatively TRBD1 (5 bases). V lost 5 bases and J 4 bases, leaving 9 bases between the germline ends. This CDR3 spans 13 amino acids. Germline lookup yields CDR1 SEHNR and CDR2 FQNEAQ (reference sequence). Full variable domain (outside the CDR3, taken from reference TRBV7-9 and TRBJ2-1): DTGVSQNPRHKITKRGQNVTFRCDPISEHNRLYWYRQTLGQGPEFLTYFQNEAQLEKSRLLSDRFSAERPKGSFSTLEIQRTEQGDSAMYLCASSQTVYNEQFFGPGTRLTVL.

The chain couples TRBV6-5 to TRBJ1-1; D not certain. With 7 bases removed from V and 1 base from J, the gap between germline ends came to 16 bases. The CDR3 is 15 amino acids. In germline, CDR1 is MNHEY, CDR2 SVGAGI. CDR3 sequence reads: CASTSMWGRNTEAFF. DNA of the CDR3: TGTGCCAGCACCTCGATGTGGGGAAGGAACACTGAAGCTTTCTTT.

This clone is deemed medium-sized. This rearrangement joins TRBV27 to TRBJ2-1; TRBD2 agrees at 7 bases. Per the germline V gene, CDR1 is MNHEY and CDR2 is SMNVEV (reference sequence). CDR3 length equals 15 residues. Trimming cost V 3 bases and J 2 bases; bases outside gene matches: 4. The DNA of the CDR3 is TGTGCCAGCAGTTTGGCGCGGGAGACCTACAATGAGCAGTTCTTC. Residues: CASSLARETYNEQFF.

The chain combines TRBV27 with TRBJ2-1; D is uncertain. CDR3 length equals 13 residues. Germline-derived CDR1 and CDR2 are MNHEY and SMNVEV (reference sequence). V was shortened by 6 bases and J by 0 bases, with 6 bases between the two germline ends. The CDR3 protein is CASRASSYNEQFF. CDR3 DNA sequence: TGTGCCAGCAGGGCTAGCTCCTACAATGAGCAGTTCTTC.

The chain has TRBV5-1 and TRBJ1-4; weak D call: TRBD1 (5 bases). Deletions cut 3 bases from V and 5 bases from J, with 11 bases between. In germline, CDR1 is SGHRS, CDR2 YFSETQ. The CDR3 is 14 residues long. CDR3 amino acids: CASSSGTENEKLFF. The CDR3 DNA sequence: TGCGCCAGCAGCTCTGGGACGGAGAATGAAAAACTGTTTTTT.

This chain uses TRBV5-4 with TRBJ2-1; D possibly matches TRBD1 or TRBD2 (5 bases each). Between the trimmed V and J ends, which lost 3 bases and 3 bases, there was a span of 10 bases. The CDR3 consists of 14 residues. The germline V gene has CDR1 SGHNT and CDR2 YYREEE (reference sequence). CDR3 sequence: CASSSRDLYNEQFF. For the CDR3, the DNA is TGTGCCAGCAGCTCCCGGGACCTCTACAATGAGCAGTTCTTC.

This clone is medium-sized by share. This chain uses TRBV5-1 with TRBJ2-7; D might be TRBD1 (8 bases). Looked up from germline, CDR1 is SGHRS and CDR2 is YFSETQ. The CDR3 sequence is 15 residues long. Between the trimmed V and J ends, which lost 0 bases and 5 bases, there was a span of 15 bases. In nucleotides, the CDR3 is TGCGCCAGCAGCTTGGGGACAGGGAGGGATGACGAGCAGTACTTC. Translating gives CASSLGTGRDDEQYF.

This sequence joins TRBV5-1 and TRBJ2-3, with D perhaps TRBD2 (6 bases). Deletions cut 4 bases from V and 6 bases from J, with 15 bases between. The CDR3 consists of 14 residues. Germline V lookup: CDR1 SGHRS, CDR2 YFSETQ. The CDR3 here is CASSATRGGDTQYF. CDR3 coding DNA: TGCGCCAGCAGCGCCACTCGCGGAGGGGATACGCAGTATTTT.

The rearrangement links TRBV30 to TRBJ2-7; D remains unclear. The CDR3 length is 13 residues. Germline V gives CDR1 GTSNPN, CDR2 SVGIG (reference sequence). Trimming pared 7 bases from V and 3 bases from J, leaving 16 bases between. The DNA for the CDR3 is TGTGCCTTAAAGGGTCTCTCCGACTACGAGCAGTACTTC. It codes for CALKGLSDYEQYF.